This entry concerns a single T cell receptor (beta chain). Its specificity is unknown. The PCR had 60 Vbeta and 13 Jbeta primers. Method: immunoSEQ multiplex PCR; TCRdb's copy keeps in-frame clones and lacks some. The sample has roughly 140,000 clones, about 82% seen once. V was cut by 4 bases and J by 8 bases, with 8 bases left in between. This CDR3 has 10 amino acids. CDR1 and CDR2 from the germline V gene are SQVTM and ANQGSEA. This sample stems from a study of cytomegalovirus exposure and HLA in healthy donors. Regarding the study as a whole: Later analysis indicated greater clonal expansion among HLA-associated TCR beta chains than among equally common other chains. The study listed under 200 cytomegalovirus-associated TCR beta chains. Trimming of TCR beta V- and J-genes showed a link, identified in a later analysis, to a missense DCLRE1C variant.

The chain employs TRBV29-1 and TRBJ1-1; no firm D call. Sequenced material: PBMCs. The sequence derives from a woman between 35 and 50 years old in good health and CMV-seropositive. The CDR3 coding sequence is TGCAGCGTTGCGACGGGGGAAGCTTTCTTT. Translated: CSVATGEAFF.